These 24 T cell receptor beta chains were sequenced from one sample in a study of cytomegalovirus exposure and HLA in healthy donors. This PCR relied on a set of 60 Vbeta primers and 13 Jbeta primers. Repertoires were generated with immunoSEQ multiplex PCR, while TCRdb's copy carries only in-frame clones and drops some. The sample includes roughly 34,000 clones, 75% to 85% seen only once; the top ten take approximately 4%. Specimen: PBMCs. The origin of the receptors is a woman between 18 and 29 years old in good health and CMV-seronegative.

This clone was seen only a few times. The rearrangement links TRBV6-5 to TRBJ2-1; TRBD2 agrees at 9 bases. Trimming removed 6 bases from V and 8 bases from J; junction bases left unmatched: 5. The germline V gene has CDR1 MNHEY and CDR2 SVGAGI. The CDR3 length is 13 residues. The chain's CDR3 is CASRGGGAYEQFF. In nucleotides, the CDR3 is TGTGCCAGCAGGGGCGGGGGGGCTTATGAGCAGTTCTTC.

This chain joins TRBV5-1 and TRBJ2-7; D perhaps matches TRBD2 (5 bases). V gave up 0 bases and J gave up 6 bases, with 19 bases separating them. The CDR3 covers 16 residues. The germline gives CDR1 SGHRS, CDR2 YFSETQ. CDR3 DNA sequence: TGCGCCAGCAGCTTGGAAGGTCTAGCCGCACGGGTCGAGCAGTACTTC. Translation: CASSLEGLAARVEQYF.

The count of this clone is one. This chain joins TRBV9 and TRBJ2-5; D gene ambiguous. The CDR3 runs 14 residues. Trimming stripped 0 bases from V and 2 bases from J, with 8 bases between. CDR1 is SGDLS and CDR2 is YYNGEE in the germline V gene. CDR3 sequence reads: CASSVAPSQETQYF. DNA for the CDR3: TGTGCCAGCAGCGTAGCTCCCAGTCAAGAGACCCAGTACTTC.

The chain recombines TRBV7-9 with TRBJ2-7, with TRBD2 as a possible D gene (5 bases). V lost 8 bases, J lost 2 bases, and 13 bases lay in between. Looked up from germline, CDR1 is SEHNR and CDR2 is FQNEAQ (reference sequence). The CDR3 loop spans 13 amino acids. The CDR3: CASSGGGPYEQYF. The CDR3 nucleotides read TGTGCCAGCTCCGGAGGAGGACCCTACGAGCAGTACTTC.

The chain combines TRBV6-1 with TRBJ2-3, with TRBD2 identical over 8 bases. This CDR3 has 15 residues. CDR1 is MNHNS, CDR2 SASEGT, per germline. Unmatched junction bases numbered 8, after V lost 8 bases and J lost 1 base. CDR3 DNA sequence: TGTGCCAGCTTTCTGCGGGGGGAACGCACAGATACGCAGTATTTT. Its protein is CASFLRGERTDTQYF.

The chain employs TRBV7-9 and TRBJ2-7; D call uncertain. Trimming removed 5 bases from V and 3 bases from J, with 5 bases in between. The length of the CDR3 is 11 residues. Looked up from germline, CDR1 is SEHNR and CDR2 is FQNEAQ (reference sequence). CDR3 sequence: CASSPSYEQYF. CDR3 bases: TGTGCCAGCAGCCCTAGCTACGAGCAGTACTTC.

The chain joins TRBV4-2 to TRBJ2-1; TRBD2 might be the D (6 bases). V gave up 4 bases and J gave up 0 bases, with 16 bases separating them. The germline gives CDR1 LGHNA, CDR2 YNFKEQ. The CDR3 loop spans 17 amino acids. In DNA, the CDR3 is TGTGCCAGCAGCCGGACCATCTACGGGAGCTCCTACAATGAGCAGTTCTTC. Translating it yields CASSRTIYGSSYNEQFF.

The gene calls are TRBV7-9 and TRBJ2-1; TRBD2 matches at 11 bases. J was trimmed by 3 bases and V by 5 bases; bases with no gene match: 12. This CDR3 is 18 amino acids long. CDR1 is SEHNR, CDR2 FQNEAQ, per germline (reference sequence). The CDR3 nucleotides read TGTGCCAGCAGCCTCCCGTTGGCTAGCGGGGGGCTCTACAATGAGCAGTTCTTC. Translated: CASSLPLASGGLYNEQFF.

The chain carries TRBV7-9 and TRBJ2-2; 10 bases match TRBD2. CDR3 length: 17 amino acids. From germline, CDR1 is SEHNR and CDR2 FQNEAQ (reference sequence). V was clipped by 5 bases and J by 4 bases; unmatched bases: 10. CDR3: CASSDAKRGGPTGELFF. The DNA of the CDR3 is TGTGCCAGCAGCGACGCGAAGCGGGGGGGCCCCACCGGGGAGCTGTTTTTT.

CDR3 bases: TGCGCCAGCAGCCCCGGGACTAGCGGGGGTCTCTACAATGAGCAGTTCTTC. Residues: CASSPGTSGGLYNEQFF. The chain links TRBV4-1 to TRBJ2-1; TRBD2 matches at 14 bases. V shed 4 bases and J 3 bases; nucleotides not matched to a gene: 5. CDR1 and CDR2 from the germline V gene are MGHRA and YSYEKL. The CDR3 is 17 residues long.

Concerning this clone: The junction departs from the called germline gene at one end, perhaps through a read error. The chain combines TRBV4-3 with TRBJ1-2; D not resolved. CDR1 is LGHNA and CDR2 is YSLEER in the germline V gene. This CDR3 is built from 15 residues. The CDR3 nucleotides read TGCGCCAGCAGCCAAGATGCCACGGCTAACTATGGCTACCCCTTC. Its translation is CASSQDATANYGYPF.

The chain employs TRBV27 and TRBJ2-4; TRBD2 matches at 7 bases. Germline V lookup: CDR1 MNHEY, CDR2 SMNVEV (reference sequence). With 3 bases clipped from V and 9 bases from J, the junction kept 5 bases outside the gene matches. The CDR3 is made up of 13 amino acids. CDR3 protein: CASSFGGGTIQYF. In DNA form, the CDR3 reads TGTGCCAGCAGTTTTGGCGGGGGAACCATTCAGTACTTC.

V usage is TRBV28 and J usage is TRBJ2-7, with D maybe TRBD1 (5 bases). This CDR3 is 13 amino acids long. Germline CDR1 is MDHEN and CDR2 is SYDVKM. Trimming took off 3 bases at V and 7 bases at J, with 13 bases between the two ends. The CDR3 sequence is CASSFGEHREQYF. DNA for the CDR3: TGTGCCAGCAGTTTCGGAGAGCACAGGGAGCAGTACTTC.

This chain links TRBV10-1 with TRBJ2-1, with a possible D match to TRBD2 (6 bases). V was cut by 2 bases and J by 1 base, with 12 bases left in between. CDR1 WNHNN and CDR2 SYGVQD come from the germline V gene (reference sequence). The CDR3 has 16 residues. The DNA of the CDR3 is TGCGCCAGCAGTGAGACCTACCGGGAGTCCTACAATGAGCAGTTCTTC. Encoded protein: CASSETYRESYNEQFF.

The rearrangement links TRBV6-6 to TRBJ2-3; 7 bases fit TRBD1. Germline CDR1 MNHNY, CDR2 SVGAGI (reference sequence). Trimming removed 5 bases from V and 2 bases from J; junction bases left unmatched: 7. The CDR3 contains 15 residues. The DNA for the CDR3 is TGTGCCAGCAGTACACCGGGACAGCCCACAGATACGCAGTATTTT. Residues: CASSTPGQPTDTQYF.

The chain combines TRBV4-3 with TRBJ1-3; D is unresolved. Germline V gene sequence: CDR1 LGHNA, CDR2 YSLEER. V gave up 0 bases and J gave up 4 bases, with 4 bases separating them. CDR3 length equals 13 residues. Written as DNA, the CDR3 is TGCGCCAGCAGCCAAGATCAGGGAAACACCATATATTTT. Protein: CASSQDQGNTIYF.

This chain joins TRBV25-1 and TRBJ2-5; TRBD1 matches 7 bases. After removal of 7 bases from V and 2 bases from J, the junction contained 16 bases not matched to a gene. Germline CDR1 reads MGHDK; CDR2 reads SYGVNS. The CDR3 totals 17 residues. CDR3 amino acids: CASTGVSRGKEQETQYF. DNA of the CDR3: TGTGCCAGCACCGGCGTGAGCAGGGGGAAGGAACAAGAGACCCAGTACTTC.

This clone was counted between two and nine times. This rearrangement joins TRBV4-3 to TRBJ2-7; TRBD2 might be the D (7 bases). The CDR3 is made up of 16 amino acids. The V gene's germline CDR1 is LGHNA and CDR2 YSLEER. Trimming pared 0 bases from V and 1 base from J, leaving 13 bases between. Written as DNA, the CDR3 is TGCGCCAGCAGCCAAGACCTGGGGGGGACATCCTACGAGCAGTACTTC. Translated, it gives CASSQDLGGTSYEQYF.

The chain couples TRBV10-2 to TRBJ2-3; TRBD2 is a possible D gene (6 bases). The germline V gene encodes CDR1 WSHSY and CDR2 SAAADI. V was pared by 5 bases and J by 0 bases, with 12 bases between. This CDR3 has 15 amino acids. CDR3 DNA sequence: TGCGCCAGCAGTCAGCTAGCGATTAGCACAGATACGCAGTATTTT. Its translation is CASSQLAISTDTQYF.

Concerning this clone: A junction boundary mismatches the germline segment, possibly from a read error. The rearrangement links TRBV7-9 to TRBJ1-5, with D perhaps matching TRBD1 (5 bases). The CDR3 consists of 18 residues. CDR1 is SEHNR and CDR2 is FQNEAQ in the germline V gene (reference sequence). The CDR3 nucleotides are TGTTCCAGCAGCTTAGGGGTCCGGAGGGGCAGCCGCAATCAGCCCCAGCATTTT. It is translated as CSSSLGVRRGSRNQPQHF. Using reference TRBV7-9 and TRBJ1-5 for the parts outside the CDR3, the full variable domain is DTGVSQNPRHKITKRGQNVTFRCDPISEHNRLYWYRQTLGQGPEFLTYFQNEAQLEKSRLLSDRFSAERPKGSFSTLEIQRTEQGDSAMYLCSSSLGVRRGSRNQPQHFGDGTRLSIL.

The J gene is TRBJ2-5, the V gene TRBV5-5; 15 nucleotides line up with TRBD2. Per germline, CDR1 SGHKS and CDR2 YYEKEE (reference sequence). The CDR3 sequence is 17 residues long. Losses at the gene ends were 2 bases for V and 5 bases for J; bases not matched to a gene: 7. The CDR3 is CASSFGLAGGPGETQYF. The CDR3 bases are TGTGCCAGCAGCTTCGGACTAGCGGGGGGGCCGGGGGAGACCCAGTACTTC.

This chain joins TRBV19 and TRBJ2-5; 12 nucleotides line up with TRBD2. In germline, CDR1 is LNHDA, CDR2 SQIVND (reference sequence). The V gene end was trimmed by 4 bases and the J gene end by 4 bases; junction bases not matched to a gene: 4. This CDR3 spans 15 amino acids. The CDR3 loop reads CASSTLAGGGETQYF. CDR3 DNA: TGTGCCAGTAGTACACTAGCGGGAGGAGGAGAGACCCAGTACTTC.

The chain recombines TRBV9 with TRBJ2-7; D is possibly TRBD2 (6 bases). The CDR3 is made up of 15 amino acids. The V gene lost 2 bases and the J gene lost 1 base, with 13 bases spanning the gap. The germline V gene encodes CDR1 SGDLS and CDR2 YYNGEE. CDR3 nucleotide sequence: TGTGCCAGCAGCGTCCCGGGACTGCAATCCTACGAGCAGTACTTC. Its protein is CASSVPGLQSYEQYF.

The CDR3 DNA is TGTGCCAGCAGCCCCCCTAGCGGGACCTACAATGAGCAGTTCTTC. Translating gives CASSPPSGTYNEQFF. This sequence joins TRBV7-2 and TRBJ2-1; 9 nucleotides align to TRBD2. Germline lookup yields CDR1 SGHTA and CDR2 FQGNSA. With 5 bases clipped from V and 2 bases from J, the junction kept 4 bases outside the gene matches. This CDR3 is 15 amino acids long.